These 25 T cell receptor beta chains were all obtained from the same sample, sequenced in a study of T-cell reconstitution after alpha-beta-depleted transplantation in children. The TCRbeta library was prepared with unique molecular identifiers. TCRdb passed the PCR reads through MiXCR, listing each CDR3 protein once. The data contain fewer than 250,000 distinct CDR3 sequences, roughly 18% of them singletons. Sequenced here: PBMCs, mostly from graft donor cells, sampled 360 days after TCRalphabeta/CD19-depleted stem cell transplant. The receptors were sampled from a male patient between 2 and 9 years old who had a stem cell transplant for acute lymphoblastic leukemia, so the T cells may come from the graft donor.

There are a few counts of this clonotype. The chain employs TRBV12-3 or TRBV12-4 and TRBJ1-6; TRBD1 agrees at 11 bases. The CDR3 consists of 13 residues. The junction had 2 bases not matched to a gene; V was cut back by 3 bases and J by 13 bases. The CDR3 protein is CASSFGTGGPLHF. Here the CDR3 DNA reads TGTGCCAGCAGTTTTGGGACAGGGGGGCCCCTCCACTTT.

The chain recombines TRBV27 with TRBJ2-7; 7 bases line up with TRBD1. The CDR3 consists of 15 residues. Germline V gives CDR1 MNHEY, CDR2 SMNVEV (reference sequence). V lost 3 bases, J lost 0 bases, and 5 bases stayed unmatched. The CDR3 is CASSLTGQVSYEQYF. The CDR3 DNA is TGTGCCAGCAGTTTGACTGGACAGGTCTCCTACGAGCAGTACTTC.

This clonotype turned up a few times. This sequence joins TRBV12-3 or TRBV12-4 and TRBJ2-1; unclear D gene. The V end was cut by 7 bases, the J end by 5 bases, with 9 bases between. The CDR3 runs to 12 residues. The CDR3 DNA is TGTGCCAGCATGGGCCGCGACAATGAGCAGTTCTTC. Translated: CASMGRDNEQFF.

There are a few counts of this clonotype. This chain links TRBV24-1 with TRBJ2-3, with 8 nucleotides matching TRBD1. CDR1 and CDR2 (germline): KGHDR, SFDVKD. V trimming: 2 bases; J trimming: 4 bases; junction bases outside the gene matches: 16. The length of the CDR3 is 19 residues. This CDR3 is CATSDSGTGVHSGPDTQYF. The CDR3 coding sequence is TGTGCCACCAGTGATTCCGGGACAGGCGTTCATTCTGGCCCAGATACGCAGTATTTT.

The chain combines TRBV12-3 or TRBV12-4 with TRBJ1-2, with D unclear. The CDR3 loop spans 14 amino acids. The V gene lost 5 bases and the J gene lost 5 bases, with 15 bases spanning the gap. The CDR3, as DNA: TGTGCCAGCAGTATTAGCGGCGGTGGGTATGGCTACACCTTC. It encodes CASSISGGGYGYTF.

The table lists this clonotype with a few counts. The V and J genes are TRBV7-2 and TRBJ1-1, with 9 positions matching TRBD1. J gave up 5 bases and V 0 bases, and 10 bases lay outside the gene matches. The germline gives CDR1 SGHTA, CDR2 FQGNSA. This CDR3 has 17 residues. Here the CDR3 reads CASSLALGTGYETEAFF. CDR3 nucleotide sequence: TGTGCCAGCAGCTTAGCGCTCGGGACAGGGTACGAGACTGAAGCTTTCTTT.

This clonotype was seen a few times. The chain has TRBV11-1 and TRBJ2-6; possible D gene TRBD1, 5 bases. Germline lookup yields CDR1 SGHAT and CDR2 FQDESV (reference sequence). V was pared by 1 base and J by 0 bases, with 13 bases between. The CDR3 covers 18 residues. CDR3: CASSLGAGSHSGANVLTF. In DNA form, the CDR3 reads TGTGCCAGCAGCTTAGGGGCAGGGTCCCACTCTGGGGCCAACGTCCTGACTTTC.

The chain links TRBV27 to TRBJ2-3, with D possibly TRBD2 on 5 matching bases. The CDR3 is 14 residues long. Germline loops: CDR1 MNHEY, CDR2 SMNVEV (reference sequence). The V gene lost 7 bases and the J gene lost 0 bases, with 11 bases spanning the gap. CDR3 amino acids: CASTRRGSTDTQYF. CDR3 DNA sequence: TGTGCCAGCACCCGCCGGGGAAGCACAGATACGCAGTATTTT.

This rearrangement joins TRBV20-1 to TRBJ1-3; 9 positions agree with TRBD1. After removal of 6 bases from V and 4 bases from J, the junction contained 7 bases not matched to a gene. CDR1 is DFQATT and CDR2 is SNEGSKA in the germline V gene (reference sequence). CDR3 length: 14 residues. CDR3 protein: CSAKDRGRGNTIYF. CDR3 bases: TGCAGTGCAAAAGACAGGGGGAGGGGAAACACCATATATTTT.

Only a few counts were recorded for this clonotype. The genes are TRBV20-1 and TRBJ1-1; D not certain. Per the germline V gene, CDR1 is DFQATT and CDR2 is SNEGSKA (reference sequence). The CDR3 is made up of 13 amino acids. Trimming took 7 bases from V and 4 from J, leaving 16 bases between them. This CDR3 is CSVCPDWGTEAFF. The CDR3 bases are TGCAGTGTTTGTCCCGATTGGGGCACTGAAGCTTTCTTT.

CDR3 bases: TGTGCCAGCAGCTCGGGGGGTGGCGAGCAGTACTTC. Its protein product is CASSSGGGEQYF. The genes are TRBV7-9 and TRBJ2-7; 7 bases agree with TRBD2. The CDR3 has 12 amino acids. V lost 4 bases to trimming and J lost 6 bases; unmatched junction nucleotides: 3. Germline assignment: CDR1 SEHNR and CDR2 FQNEAQ (reference sequence).

This clonotype was seen a few times. The V gene is TRBV11-1, the J gene TRBJ2-2; TRBD2 aligns across 9 bases. Germline loops: CDR1 SGHAT, CDR2 FQDESV (reference sequence). V lost 4 bases to trimming and J lost 1 base; unmatched junction nucleotides: 16. This CDR3 comprises 20 residues. CDR3 DNA sequence: TGTGCCAGCAGCTCCTTAGACCCTCTGGCTAGCGGGGTGAACACCGGGGAGCTGTTTTTT. This gives the protein CASSSLDPLASGVNTGELFF.

The CDR3: CASRGVQETQYF. For the CDR3, the DNA is TGTGCCAGCCGCGGGGTGCAAGAGACCCAGTACTTC. The genes are TRBV3-1 and TRBJ2-5; tentative D call: TRBD2 (6 bases). CDR1 LGHDT and CDR2 YNNKEL come from the germline V gene (reference sequence). V shed 8 bases and J shed 2 bases, with 9 bases lying between them. CDR3 length equals 12 residues.

This clonotype was recorded many times. This chain links TRBV6-5 with TRBJ1-2, with D perhaps matching TRBD1 (5 bases). V was trimmed by 0 bases and J by 1 base, leaving 15 bases between them. In germline, CDR1 is MNHEY, CDR2 SVGAGI. The CDR3 runs to 17 residues. The CDR3 region has the DNA TGTGCCAGCAGTTACTCGTCCACACGGGGGATTAACTATGGCTACACCTTC. Translated: CASSYSSTRGINYGYTF.

This clonotype was found a few times. The chain recombines TRBV19 with TRBJ2-7; TRBD2 is a possible D gene (6 bases). Trimming removed 3 bases from V and 1 base from J, with 13 bases in between. The CDR3 covers 15 residues. CDR1 and CDR2 (germline): LNHDA, SQIVND (reference sequence). As DNA, the CDR3 is TGTGCCAGTAGTATCCGGGCGGGGCTATCCTACGAGCAGTACTTC. Protein product: CASSIRAGLSYEQYF.

The chain recombines TRBV11-2 with TRBJ2-7; no definite D call. The V end was cut by 6 bases, the J end by 3 bases, with 15 bases between. Per the germline V gene, CDR1 is SGHAT and CDR2 is FQNNGV. The CDR3 consists of 14 residues. CDR3: CASSRIQALYEQYF. CDR3 coding DNA: TGTGCCAGCAGTCGCATCCAGGCACTCTACGAGCAGTACTTC.

This clonotype came up a few times. The rearrangement uses TRBV6-5 and TRBJ2-4, with a possible D match to TRBD1 (6 bases). CDR1 and CDR2 from the germline V gene are MNHEY and SVGAGI. Trimming left V 0 bases short and J 3 bases short, with 18 bases between. The CDR3 totals 18 residues. Here the CDR3 DNA reads TGTGCCAGCAGTTACTCTACGTGGTACAGGGACGACAAAAACATTCAGTACTTC. Amino acid sequence: CASSYSTWYRDDKNIQYF.

This chain connects TRBV29-1 to TRBJ2-7; D unclear. V lost 4 bases to trimming and J lost 1 base, with 8 bases between them. Germline CDR1 is SQVTM and CDR2 is ANQGSEA. This CDR3 comprises 12 residues. The CDR3, as DNA: TGCAGCGTTGTTGGCGATTCCTACGAGCAGTACTTC. This codes for CSVVGDSYEQYF.

The chain uses TRBV10-2 and TRBJ1-5; D ambiguous. Germline lookup yields CDR1 WSHSY and CDR2 SAAADI. The CDR3 has 15 amino acids. Trimming shortened V by 3 bases and J by 0 bases, and 9 bases separated the two germline ends. The CDR3 coding sequence is TGCGCCAGCAGTGATCTGGGCAGTAGCAATCAGCCCCAGCATTTT. Protein: CASSDLGSSNQPQHF.

The chain links TRBV29-1 to TRBJ2-3; D is unresolved. The CDR3 extends over 11 amino acids. The germline V and J ends were trimmed by 7 bases and 6 bases, with 11 bases remaining between them. CDR1 is SQVTM and CDR2 is ANQGSEA in the germline V gene. The CDR3 is CSADPGDTQYF. The CDR3, as DNA: TGCAGCGCTGACCCGGGCGATACGCAGTATTTT.

This clonotype was picked up a small number of times. V usage is TRBV25-1 and J usage is TRBJ1-2; TRBD1 is a possible D gene (5 bases). Germline-derived CDR1 and CDR2 are MGHDK and SYGVNS. The V and J ends lost 8 bases and 10 bases respectively, with 14 bases between them. CDR3 size: 11 residues. CDR3 protein: CASGGGTPYTF. The CDR3 nucleotides read TGTGCCAGCGGGGGGGGTACCCCCTACACCTTC.

This clonotype occurred a few times. The chain links TRBV4-2 to TRBJ2-5; 9 bases fit TRBD1. The CDR3 loop spans 16 amino acids. The germline gives CDR1 LGHNA, CDR2 YNFKEQ. V lost 3 bases, J lost 5 bases, and 10 bases stayed unmatched. The CDR3 nucleotides are TGTGCCAGCAGCCACGACGACCACAGGGGGCGTGAGACCCAGTACTTC. This gives the protein CASSHDDHRGRETQYF.

This clonotype was seen only a few times. V usage is TRBV2 and J usage is TRBJ2-7, with D perhaps being TRBD1 or TRBD2 (5 bases each). CDR3 length equals 15 residues. Germline CDR1 SNHLY, CDR2 FYNNEI. Between the trimmed V and J ends, which lost 3 bases and 0 bases, there was a span of 12 bases. CDR3 bases: TGTGCCAGCAGTGACCTCGGGGCCCTCTCCTACGAGCAGTACTTC. Translation gives CASSDLGALSYEQYF. The full variable domain, in which reference TRBV2 and TRBJ2-7 provide the parts outside the CDR3, is EPEVTQTPSHQVTQMGQEVILRCVPISNHLYFYWYRQILGQKVEFLVSFYNNEISEKSEIFDDQFSVERPDGSNFTLKIRSTKLEDSAMYFCASSDLGALSYEQYFGPGTRLTVT.

There are many counts of this clonotype. The V gene is TRBV12-3 or TRBV12-4, the J gene TRBJ2-2, with D hard to call. The CDR3 contains 13 residues. V lost 2 bases and J lost 6, with 7 bases in between. The CDR3 spells CASSLKRAGELFF. In DNA, the CDR3 is TGTGCCAGCAGTTTAAAACGGGCCGGGGAGCTGTTTTTT.

This clonotype was seen a few times. The V and J genes are TRBV21-1 and TRBJ1-1; the table names TRBD1, a call not compared with the DNA. TRBV21-1 is labeled a pseudogene. This CDR3 comprises 15 residues. The chain's CDR3 is CASSKVGTLGAEAFF. CDR3 DNA sequence: TGTGCCAGCAGCAAAGTTGGGACCCTTGGGGCTGAAGCTTTCTTT.